The 7 T cell receptor beta chains listed next were all sequenced from one sample in a study of cytomegalovirus exposure and HLA in healthy donors. PCR was performed using 60 Vbeta and 13 Jbeta primers. Repertoires were generated with immunoSEQ multiplex PCR, while TCRdb's copy carries only in-frame clones and drops some. Altogether 100,000 or so clones are present, approximately 70% being singletons, with the ten largest covering 2.5%. The sample was PBMCs. Every receptor here comes from a man between 50 and 59 years old in good health and CMV-seronegative.

The chain combines TRBV6-1 with TRBJ2-1; 9 nucleotides align to TRBD2. CDR3 length: 18 residues. Trimming took 1 base from V and 0 from J; bases not matched to a gene: 7. Looked up from germline, CDR1 is MNHNS and CDR2 is SASEGT. Here the CDR3 reads CASSEEHSGRSSYNEQFF. DNA for the CDR3: TGTGCCAGCAGTGAAGAACATAGCGGGAGAAGCTCCTACAATGAGCAGTTCTTC.

In this sample, this clone turned up a few times. The chain joins TRBV29-1 to TRBJ1-5, with 7 bases identical to TRBD1. V gave up 7 bases and J gave up 7 bases; unmatched junction bases: 10. Germline CDR1 SQVTM, CDR2 ANQGSEA. The CDR3 has 13 amino acids. CDR3 coding DNA: TGCAGCGCCGGGTCAGGGGGAGGCCAGCCCCAGCATTTT. Translation gives CSAGSGGGQPQHF. Combining the CDR3 with reference TRBV29-1 and TRBJ1-5 gives the whole variable domain SAVISQKPSRDICQRGTSLTIQCQVDSQVTMMFWYRQQPGQSLTLIATANQGSEATYESGFVIDKFPISRPNLTFSTLTVSNMSPEDSSIYLCSAGSGGGQPQHFGDGTRLSIL.

V and J are TRBV5-4 and TRBJ1-1; 7 bases fit TRBD1. Per the germline V gene, CDR1 is SGHNT and CDR2 is YYREEE (reference sequence). CDR3 size: 13 residues. V lost 0 bases and J lost 9; bases outside the gene matches: 5. The CDR3, as DNA: TGTGCCAGCAGCTTGGTCACAGGGGAGCAAGCTTTCTTT. Amino acids: CASSLVTGEQAFF.

The genes are TRBV5-4 and TRBJ2-7; 7 bases agree with TRBD1. The CDR3 spans 14 residues. V was clipped by 0 bases and J by 3 bases; unmatched bases: 3. Per the germline V gene, CDR1 is SGHNT and CDR2 is YYREEE (reference sequence). The CDR3 DNA follows: TGTGCCAGCAGCTTGGGACAGGGAAGCTACGAGCAGTACTTC. Translated, it gives CASSLGQGSYEQYF. Drawing the rest from reference TRBV5-4 and TRBJ2-7, the complete variable domain is ETGVTQSPTHLIKTRGQQVTLRCSSQSGHNTVSWYQQALGQGPQFIFQYYREEENGRGNFPPRFSGLQFPNYSSELNVNALELDDSALYLCASSLGQGSYEQYFGPGTRLTVT.

The chain links TRBV15 to TRBJ2-1; D is unresolved. Trimming removed 4 bases from V and 9 bases from J, with 7 bases in between. CDR3 size: 11 residues. Germline V lookup: CDR1 LNHNV, CDR2 YYDKDF (reference sequence). The DNA for the CDR3 is TGTGCCACCAGCACGAGGCTTGAGCAGTTCTTC. As protein: CATSTRLEQFF.

V gene TRBV18 combines with J gene TRBJ1-5, with 8 positions matching TRBD1. CDR3 length equals 14 residues. CDR1 is KGHSH and CDR2 is LQKENI in the germline V gene. The J segment lost 7 bases and the V segment lost 4 bases, leaving 6 bases of the junction unmatched. CDR3 amino acids: CASSRDRGSQPQHF. As DNA, the CDR3 is TGTGCCAGCTCACGAGACAGGGGAAGCCAGCCCCAGCATTTT.

The chain has TRBV10-3 and TRBJ2-5, with 11 bases aligning to TRBD2. The CDR3 covers 16 residues. The J segment lost 3 bases and the V segment lost 3 bases, leaving 6 bases of the junction unmatched. Germline loops: CDR1 ENHRY, CDR2 SYGVKD. The CDR3 DNA follows: TGTGCCATCAGTGACCCCTTAGCGGGGGGGAAAGAGACCCAGTACTTC. It codes for CAISDPLAGGKETQYF.